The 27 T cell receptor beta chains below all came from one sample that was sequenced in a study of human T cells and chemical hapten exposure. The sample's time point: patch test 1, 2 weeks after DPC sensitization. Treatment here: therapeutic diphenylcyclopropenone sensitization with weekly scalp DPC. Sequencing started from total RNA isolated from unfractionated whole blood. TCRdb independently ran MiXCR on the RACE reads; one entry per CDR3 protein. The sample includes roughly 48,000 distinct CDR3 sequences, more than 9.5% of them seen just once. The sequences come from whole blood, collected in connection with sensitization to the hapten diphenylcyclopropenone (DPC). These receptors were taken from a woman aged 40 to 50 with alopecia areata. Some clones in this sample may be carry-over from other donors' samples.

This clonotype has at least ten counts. The DNA of the CDR3 is TGTGCCATCAGTGAAGCGGGCCAGTATGGCTACACCTTC. Translating gives CAISEAGQYGYTF. V and J are TRBV10-3 and TRBJ1-2; D gene uncertain. CDR3 size: 13 residues. V dropped 3 bases and J dropped 5 bases, with 10 bases sitting between them. Germline lookup yields CDR1 ENHRY and CDR2 SYGVKD.

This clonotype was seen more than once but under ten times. Here the CDR3 DNA reads TGTGCCGGCAAACGCGCGAACACTGAAGCTTTCTTT. Translated: CAGKRANTEAFF. The chain couples TRBV30 to TRBJ1-1; no clear D. Germline V lookup: CDR1 GTSNPN, CDR2 SVGIG (reference sequence). The CDR3 spans 12 residues. The V and J ends lost 8 bases and 1 base respectively, with 11 bases between them. Complete variable domain (other parts from reference TRBV30 and TRBJ1-1): SQTIHQWPATLVQPVGSPLSLECTVEGTSNPNLYWYRQAAGRGLQLLFYSVGIGQISSEVPQNLSASRPQDRQFILSSKKLLLSDSGFYLCAGKRANTEAFFGQGTRLTVV.

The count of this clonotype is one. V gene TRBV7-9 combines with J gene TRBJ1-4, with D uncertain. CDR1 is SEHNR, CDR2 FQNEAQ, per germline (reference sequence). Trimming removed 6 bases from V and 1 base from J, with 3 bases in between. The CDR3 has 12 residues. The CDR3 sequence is CASRETNEKLFF. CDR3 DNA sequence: TGTGCCAGCAGGGAAACTAATGAAAAACTGTTTTTT.

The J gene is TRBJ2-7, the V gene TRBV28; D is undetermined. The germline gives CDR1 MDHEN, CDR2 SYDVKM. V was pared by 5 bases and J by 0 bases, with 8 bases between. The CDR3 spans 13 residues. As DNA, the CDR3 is TGTGCCAGCAGTATGGGGTCCTCCTACGAGCAGTACTTC. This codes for CASSMGSSYEQYF.

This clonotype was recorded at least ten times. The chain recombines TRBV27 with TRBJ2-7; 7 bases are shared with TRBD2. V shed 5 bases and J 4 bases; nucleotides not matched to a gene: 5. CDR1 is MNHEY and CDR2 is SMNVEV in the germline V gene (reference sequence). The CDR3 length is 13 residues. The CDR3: CASSPRTRYEQYF. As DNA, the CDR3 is TGTGCCAGCAGTCCCCGGACTAGGTACGAGCAGTACTTC.

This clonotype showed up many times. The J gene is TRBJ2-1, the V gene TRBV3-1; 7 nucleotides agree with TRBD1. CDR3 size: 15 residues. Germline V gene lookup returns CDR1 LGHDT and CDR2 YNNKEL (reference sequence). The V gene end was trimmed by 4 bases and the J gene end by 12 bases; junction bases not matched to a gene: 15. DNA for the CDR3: TGTGCCAGCAGCCCTACCCGACAGGGCCTCCGAGGGCAGTTCTTC. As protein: CASSPTRQGLRGQFF.

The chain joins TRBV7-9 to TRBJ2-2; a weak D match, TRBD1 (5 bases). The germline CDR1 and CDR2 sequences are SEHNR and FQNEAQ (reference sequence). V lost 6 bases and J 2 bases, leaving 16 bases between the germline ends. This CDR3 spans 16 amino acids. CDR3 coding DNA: TGTGCCAGCAGGGGGCAGGGCCCAGGAAACACCGGGGAGCTGTTTTTT. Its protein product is CASRGQGPGNTGELFF. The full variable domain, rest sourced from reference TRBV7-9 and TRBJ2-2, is DTGVSQNPRHKITKRGQNVTFRCDPISEHNRLYWYRQTLGQGPEFLTYFQNEAQLEKSRLLSDRFSAERPKGSFSTLEIQRTEQGDSAMYLCASRGQGPGNTGELFFGEGSRLTVL.

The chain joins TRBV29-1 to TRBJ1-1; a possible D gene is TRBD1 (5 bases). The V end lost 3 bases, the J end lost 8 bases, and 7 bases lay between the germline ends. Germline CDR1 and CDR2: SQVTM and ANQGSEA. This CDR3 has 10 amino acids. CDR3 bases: TGCAGCGTTGATGGGGCAGAAGCTTTCTTT. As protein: CSVDGAEAFF. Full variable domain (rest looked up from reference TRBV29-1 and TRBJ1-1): SAVISQKPSRDICQRGTSLTIQCQVDSQVTMMFWYRQQPGQSLTLIATANQGSEATYESGFVIDKFPISRPNLTFSTLTVSNMSPEDSSIYLCSVDGAEAFFGQGTRLTVV.

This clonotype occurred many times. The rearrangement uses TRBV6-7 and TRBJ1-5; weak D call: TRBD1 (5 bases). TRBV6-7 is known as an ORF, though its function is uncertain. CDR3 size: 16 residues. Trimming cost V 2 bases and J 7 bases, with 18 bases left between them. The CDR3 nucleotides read TGTGCCAGCAGTTACCCGAGGACACCGGCGCGGCAGCCCCAGCATTTT. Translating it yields CASSYPRTPARQPQHF.

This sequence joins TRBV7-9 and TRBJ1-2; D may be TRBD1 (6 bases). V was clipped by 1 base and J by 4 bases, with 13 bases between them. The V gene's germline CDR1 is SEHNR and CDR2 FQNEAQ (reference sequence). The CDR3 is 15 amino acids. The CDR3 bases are TGTGCCAGCAGCTTAGGGGGGCTATCCGCCTATGGCTACACCTTC. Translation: CASSLGGLSAYGYTF.

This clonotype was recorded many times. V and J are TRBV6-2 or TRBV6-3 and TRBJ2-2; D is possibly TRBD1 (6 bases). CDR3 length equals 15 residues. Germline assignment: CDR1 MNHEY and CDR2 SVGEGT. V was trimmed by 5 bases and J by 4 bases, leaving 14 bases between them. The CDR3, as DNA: TGTGCCAGCAGTGTACAGGGTGCGAGCACCGGGGAGCTGTTTTTT. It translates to CASSVQGASTGELFF.

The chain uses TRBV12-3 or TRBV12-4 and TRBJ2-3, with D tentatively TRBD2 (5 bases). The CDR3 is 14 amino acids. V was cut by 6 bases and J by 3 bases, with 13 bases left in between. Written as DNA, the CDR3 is TGTGCCAGCAGCTGGGGAGTGGAGACAGATACGCAGTATTTT. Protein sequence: CASSWGVETDTQYF.

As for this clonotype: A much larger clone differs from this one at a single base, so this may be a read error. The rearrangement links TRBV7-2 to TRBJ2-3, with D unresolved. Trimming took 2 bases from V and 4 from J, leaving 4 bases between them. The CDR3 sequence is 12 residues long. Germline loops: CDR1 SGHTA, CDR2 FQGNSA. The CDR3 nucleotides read TGTGCCAGCAGCTTATTTGCAGATACGCAGTATTTT. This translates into CASSLFADTQYF.

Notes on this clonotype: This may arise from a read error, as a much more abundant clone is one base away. The CDR3 region has the DNA TGTGCCAGCAAACAGGGGGTGACTGGAAACACCATATATTTT. It specifies CASKQGVTGNTIYF. J is TRBJ1-3 and V is TRBV6-5; 8 bases align to TRBD1. Germline loops: CDR1 MNHEY, CDR2 SVGAGI. This CDR3 spans 14 amino acids. The V and J ends lost 7 bases and 2 bases, in that order; junction bases with no gene match: 4.

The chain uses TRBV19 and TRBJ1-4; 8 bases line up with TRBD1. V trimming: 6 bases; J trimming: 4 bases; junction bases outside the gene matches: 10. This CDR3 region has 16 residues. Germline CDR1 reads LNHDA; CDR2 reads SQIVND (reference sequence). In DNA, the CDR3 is TGTGCCAGTAGCGGCGGACAGGGAAGAAATAATGAAAAACTGTTTTTT. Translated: CASSGGQGRNNEKLFF.

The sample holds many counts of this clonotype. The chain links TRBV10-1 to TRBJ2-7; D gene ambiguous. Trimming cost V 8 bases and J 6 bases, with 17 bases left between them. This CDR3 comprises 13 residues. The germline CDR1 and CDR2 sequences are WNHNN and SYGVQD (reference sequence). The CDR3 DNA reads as TGCGCCAGCTCCCGGTCCGTTCCGGGCGAGCAGTACTTC. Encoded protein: CASSRSVPGEQYF.

The CDR3 DNA is TGTGCCAGCAGCTCCGGACAAGAGACCCAGTACTTC. Translating gives CASSSGQETQYF. The J gene is TRBJ2-5, the V gene TRBV7-2; D remains ambiguous. CDR1 is SGHTA, CDR2 FQGNSA, per germline. The CDR3 consists of 12 residues. V lost 4 bases to trimming and J lost 2 bases, with 5 bases between them.

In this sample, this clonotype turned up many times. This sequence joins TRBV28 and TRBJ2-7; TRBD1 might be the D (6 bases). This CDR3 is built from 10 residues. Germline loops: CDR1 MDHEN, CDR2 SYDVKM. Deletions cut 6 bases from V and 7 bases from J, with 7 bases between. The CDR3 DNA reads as TGTGCCAGCAGGGACAGAGAGCAGTACTTC. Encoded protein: CASRDREQYF.

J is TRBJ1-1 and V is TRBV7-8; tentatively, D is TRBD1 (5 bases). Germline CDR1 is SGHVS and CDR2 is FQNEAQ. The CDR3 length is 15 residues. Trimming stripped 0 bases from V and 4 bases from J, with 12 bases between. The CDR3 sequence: CASSLAPGAGTEAFF. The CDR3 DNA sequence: TGTGCCAGCAGCTTAGCCCCTGGGGCCGGCACTGAAGCTTTCTTT.

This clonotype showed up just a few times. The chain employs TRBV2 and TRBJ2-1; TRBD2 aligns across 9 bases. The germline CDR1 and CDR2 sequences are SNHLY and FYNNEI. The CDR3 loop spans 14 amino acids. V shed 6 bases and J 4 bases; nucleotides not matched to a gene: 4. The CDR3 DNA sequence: TGTGCCAGCAGAACGACTAGCGGATACAATGAGCAGTTCTTC. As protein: CASRTTSGYNEQFF.

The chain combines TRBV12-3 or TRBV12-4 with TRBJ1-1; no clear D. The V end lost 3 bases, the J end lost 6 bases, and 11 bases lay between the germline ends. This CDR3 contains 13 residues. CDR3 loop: CASSLAGGSEAFF. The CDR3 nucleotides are TGTGCCAGCAGTTTGGCGGGAGGCTCTGAAGCTTTCTTT.

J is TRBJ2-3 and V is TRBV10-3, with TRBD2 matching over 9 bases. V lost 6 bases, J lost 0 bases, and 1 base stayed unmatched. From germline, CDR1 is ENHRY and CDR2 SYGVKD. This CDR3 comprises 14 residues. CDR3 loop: CAIRTSGSTDTQYF. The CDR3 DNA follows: TGTGCCATCAGGACTAGCGGAAGCACAGATACGCAGTATTTT.

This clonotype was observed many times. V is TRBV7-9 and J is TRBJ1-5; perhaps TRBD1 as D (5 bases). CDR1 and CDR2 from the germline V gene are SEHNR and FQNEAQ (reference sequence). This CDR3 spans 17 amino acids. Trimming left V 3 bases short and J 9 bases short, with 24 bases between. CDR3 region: CASSFPPGPELLAPQHF. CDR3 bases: TGTGCCAGCAGCTTCCCTCCAGGGCCGGAGTTGTTAGCGCCCCAGCATTTT.

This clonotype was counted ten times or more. The CDR3: CASSSRAGTSYEQYF. The CDR3, as DNA: TGTGCCAGCAGCTCCCGCGCCGGGACTAGCTACGAGCAGTACTTC. This chain connects TRBV11-2 to TRBJ2-7, with 8 bases fitting TRBD2. V shed 4 bases, J shed 3 bases, and the junction held 8 bases outside the gene matches. The CDR3 consists of 15 residues. Germline V gene sequence: CDR1 SGHAT, CDR2 FQNNGV.

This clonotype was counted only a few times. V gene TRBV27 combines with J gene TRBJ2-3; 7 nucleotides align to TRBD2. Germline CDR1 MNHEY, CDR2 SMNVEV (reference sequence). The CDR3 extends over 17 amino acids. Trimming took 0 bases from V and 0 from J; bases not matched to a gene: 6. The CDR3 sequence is CASSLSPSGPSTDTQYF. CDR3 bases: TGTGCCAGCAGTTTATCGCCTAGCGGCCCTAGCACAGATACGCAGTATTTT.

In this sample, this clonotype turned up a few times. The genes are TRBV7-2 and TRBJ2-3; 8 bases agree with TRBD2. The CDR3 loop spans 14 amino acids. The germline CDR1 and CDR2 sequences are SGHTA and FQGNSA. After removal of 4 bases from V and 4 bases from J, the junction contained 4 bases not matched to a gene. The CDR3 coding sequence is TGTGCCAGCAGCTGGAGCGGGGGTGCAGATACGCAGTATTTT. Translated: CASSWSGGADTQYF.

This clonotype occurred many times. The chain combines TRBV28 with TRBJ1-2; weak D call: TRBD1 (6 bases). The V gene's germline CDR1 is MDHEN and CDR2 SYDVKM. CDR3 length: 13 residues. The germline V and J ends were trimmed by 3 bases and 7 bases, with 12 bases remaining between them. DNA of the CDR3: TGTGCCAGCAGTTTCTTGCGGGGGGCTGGCTACACCTTC. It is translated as CASSFLRGAGYTF.